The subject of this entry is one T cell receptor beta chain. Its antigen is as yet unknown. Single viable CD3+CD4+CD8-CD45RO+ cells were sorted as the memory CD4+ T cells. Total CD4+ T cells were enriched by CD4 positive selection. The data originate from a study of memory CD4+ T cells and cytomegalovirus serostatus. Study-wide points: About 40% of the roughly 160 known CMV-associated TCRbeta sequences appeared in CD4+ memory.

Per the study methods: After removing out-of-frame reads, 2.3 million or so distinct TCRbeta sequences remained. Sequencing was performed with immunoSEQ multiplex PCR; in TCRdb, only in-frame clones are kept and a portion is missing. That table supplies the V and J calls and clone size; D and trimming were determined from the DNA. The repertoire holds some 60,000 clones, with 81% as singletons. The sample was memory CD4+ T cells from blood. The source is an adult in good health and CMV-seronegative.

The CDR3, as DNA: TGTGCCAGCAGTTTACAGGGGGCGGGTGAAGCTTTCTTT. Translated: CASSLQGAGEAFF. This sequence joins TRBV5-5 and TRBJ1-1; 9 positions agree with TRBD1. Germline V gene data show CDR1 as SGHKS and CDR2 as YYEKEE (reference sequence). This CDR3 has 13 amino acids. J was trimmed by 7 bases and V by 5 bases; bases with no gene match: 6.